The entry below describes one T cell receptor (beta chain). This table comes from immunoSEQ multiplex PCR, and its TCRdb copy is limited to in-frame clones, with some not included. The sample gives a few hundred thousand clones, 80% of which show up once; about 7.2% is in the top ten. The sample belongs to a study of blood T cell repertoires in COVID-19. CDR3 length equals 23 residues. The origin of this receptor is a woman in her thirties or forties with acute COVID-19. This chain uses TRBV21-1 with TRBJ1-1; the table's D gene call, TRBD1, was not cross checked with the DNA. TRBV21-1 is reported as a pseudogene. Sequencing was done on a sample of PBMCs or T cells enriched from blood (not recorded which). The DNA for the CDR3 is TGTGCCAGCAGCAAATTCCCATCGGGCCCAAACAGGGGGCAGGGGCGTAGGGACACTGAAGCTTTCTTT. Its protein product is CASSKFPSGPNRGQGRRDTEAFF.